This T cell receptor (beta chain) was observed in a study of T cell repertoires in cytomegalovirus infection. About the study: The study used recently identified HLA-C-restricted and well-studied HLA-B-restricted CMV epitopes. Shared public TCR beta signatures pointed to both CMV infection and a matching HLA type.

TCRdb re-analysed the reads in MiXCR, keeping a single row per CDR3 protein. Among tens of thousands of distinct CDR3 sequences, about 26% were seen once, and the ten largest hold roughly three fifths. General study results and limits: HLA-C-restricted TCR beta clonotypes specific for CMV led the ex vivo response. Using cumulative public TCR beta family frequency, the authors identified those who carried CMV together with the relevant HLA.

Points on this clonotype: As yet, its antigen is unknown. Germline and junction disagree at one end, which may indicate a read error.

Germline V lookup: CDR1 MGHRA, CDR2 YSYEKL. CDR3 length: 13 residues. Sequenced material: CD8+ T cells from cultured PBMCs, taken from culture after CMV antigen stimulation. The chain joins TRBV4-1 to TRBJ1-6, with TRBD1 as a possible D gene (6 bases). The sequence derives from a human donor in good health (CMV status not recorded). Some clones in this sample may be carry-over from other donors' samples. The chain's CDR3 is CTSRGRVDSPLHF. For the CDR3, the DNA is TGCACCAGCAGGGGTAGAGTTGATTCACCCCTCCACTTT.